The 28 T cell receptor beta chains in this list originate from one sample, sequenced in a study of shared clonotypes between healthy human individuals. Naive CD8 cells were CD45RO-negative, positively selected for CCR7, excluding terminally differentiated effector memory CD45RA+ cells. The repertoire was sequenced with immunoSEQ multiplex PCR; TCRdb's copy has only in-frame clones and lacks some. Counted here are about 2 million clones, 85% to 95% occurring once; the ten biggest clones make up about 1.1%. The sample consisted of naive CD8+ T cells sorted from blood. The receptors come from a young man in good health.

The CDR3 spells CASSQDPPGRNSPLHF. In DNA, the CDR3 is TGCGCCAGCAGCCAAGATCCCCCGGGGAGGAATTCACCCCTCCACTTT. The gene calls are TRBV4-1 and TRBJ1-6; D is unresolved. V dropped 0 bases and J dropped 7 bases, with 13 bases sitting between them. Germline V lookup: CDR1 MGHRA, CDR2 YSYEKL. The CDR3 loop spans 16 amino acids.

V is TRBV10-3 and J is TRBJ1-1; a weak D match, TRBD1 (6 bases). In germline, CDR1 is ENHRY, CDR2 SYGVKD. The CDR3 sequence is 15 residues long. The V and J ends lost 3 bases and 4 bases respectively, with 15 bases between them. The CDR3 protein is CAISDWIGQSTEAFF. The CDR3 DNA reads as TGTGCCATCAGTGATTGGATTGGACAGAGCACTGAAGCTTTCTTT.

This clone was picked up a small number of times. V and J are TRBV6-6 and TRBJ1-2, with TRBD1 matching over 11 bases. Germline-derived CDR1 and CDR2 are MNHNY and SVGAGI (reference sequence). With V trimmed by 8 bases and J by 7 bases, 6 bases remained unmatched. The CDR3 loop spans 13 amino acids. Written as DNA, the CDR3 is TGTGCCAGCTTCTCGGACAGGGGGCCTGGCTACACCTTC. Residues: CASFSDRGPGYTF.

V usage is TRBV19 and J usage is TRBJ1-6, with D possibly matching TRBD1 (5 bases). CDR1 and CDR2 (germline): LNHDA, SQIVND (reference sequence). This CDR3 comprises 13 residues. V was shortened by 7 bases and J by 5 bases, with 9 bases between the two germline ends. The CDR3 nucleotides read TGTGCCAGTAACTGGGGGAATAATTCACCCCTCCACTTT. It is translated as CASNWGNNSPLHF.

The CDR3 spells CATRDSWNTGELFF. CDR3 DNA sequence: TGTGCCACCCGGGACAGCTGGAACACCGGGGAGCTGTTTTTT. V gene TRBV19 combines with J gene TRBJ2-2, with 7 bases matching TRBD1. The V segment lost 10 bases and the J segment 1 base; nucleotides outside the gene matches: 6. The CDR3 totals 14 residues. Germline CDR1 and CDR2: LNHDA and SQIVND (reference sequence).

This clone was detected a few times. The chain combines TRBV2 with TRBJ1-2; D is ambiguous. The germline V gene has CDR1 SNHLY and CDR2 FYNNEI. V was trimmed by 7 bases and J by 1 base, leaving 13 bases between them. This CDR3 is built from 14 residues. CDR3 region: CASTWTAVNYGYTF. The CDR3 DNA sequence: TGTGCCAGCACATGGACGGCTGTTAACTATGGCTACACCTTC.

The rearrangement joins TRBV11-2 to TRBJ2-5; D is uncertain. The J call may be incorrect, as the DNA end agrees better with TRBJ2-7. Germline V gene data show CDR1 as SGHAT and CDR2 as FQNNGV. The CDR3 is 13 residues long. The CDR3 DNA reads as TGTGCCAGCAGCTTGCCGACCCCCTACGAGCAGTACTTC. Protein sequence: CASSLPTPYEQYF.

The V and J genes are TRBV9 and TRBJ1-1; D gene uncertain. The CDR3 length is 17 residues. V dropped 4 bases and J dropped 1 base, with 20 bases sitting between them. Germline loops: CDR1 SGDLS, CDR2 YYNGEE. CDR3 in DNA: TGTGCCAGCAGCCCGTTTAGCTCGGAGGCAGCGAACACTGAAGCTTTCTTT. It specifies CASSPFSSEAANTEAFF.

CDR3 nucleotides: TGTGCCAGCAGCTTACCTCAGGGGGCGAACACTGAAGCTTTCTTT. Amino acid sequence: CASSLPQGANTEAFF. The gene calls are TRBV5-4 and TRBJ1-1, with TRBD1 matching 8 bases. CDR1 is SGHNT, CDR2 YYREEE, per germline (reference sequence). V lost 2 bases, J lost 1 base, and 4 bases stayed unmatched. The CDR3 is 15 residues long. Based on the CDR3 plus reference TRBV5-4 and TRBJ1-1, the full variable domain is ETGVTQSPTHLIKTRGQQVTLRCSSQSGHNTVSWYQQALGQGPQFIFQYYREEENGRGNFPPRFSGLQFPNYSSELNVNALELDDSALYLCASSLPQGANTEAFFGQGTRLTVV.

This chain links TRBV6-1 with TRBJ2-4; the D gene is possibly TRBD2 (5 bases). This CDR3 comprises 13 residues. Germline V gene sequence: CDR1 MNHNS, CDR2 SASEGT. V was pared by 8 bases and J by 2 bases, with 10 bases between. The CDR3 reads CASDYTSKNIQYF. CDR3 in DNA: TGTGCCAGCGACTACACCTCCAAAAACATTCAGTACTTC.

The chain combines TRBV7-9 with TRBJ2-7, with 12 nucleotides matching TRBD1. The junction had 2 bases not matched to a gene; V was cut back by 5 bases and J by 6 bases. The CDR3 runs to 13 residues. Germline CDR1 SEHNR, CDR2 FQNEAQ (reference sequence). Here the CDR3 DNA reads TGTGCCAGCAGCCAGGGACAGGGGGCCGAGCAGTACTTC. The encoded protein is CASSQGQGAEQYF.

The chain carries TRBV2 and TRBJ1-1; no definite D call. Looked up from germline, CDR1 is SNHLY and CDR2 is FYNNEI. The CDR3 is made up of 14 amino acids. The V and J ends lost 7 bases and 0 bases respectively, with 12 bases between them. The CDR3 sequence: CASIKSYLNTEAFF. The CDR3 nucleotides read TGTGCCAGCATTAAATCCTATTTGAACACTGAAGCTTTCTTT.

This sequence joins TRBV5-6 and TRBJ2-7; 8 positions match TRBD1. Germline-derived CDR1 and CDR2 are SGHDT and YYEEEE. This CDR3 has 18 amino acids. The ends lost 2 bases at V and 6 bases at J; junction bases unmatched: 19. CDR3 sequence: CASSFGTGTGRKMGEQYF. The DNA of the CDR3 is TGTGCCAGCAGCTTTGGGACTGGGACAGGTCGGAAGATGGGCGAGCAGTACTTC.

The V and J genes are TRBV9 and TRBJ1-6; D is perhaps TRBD1 (5 bases). Germline lookup yields CDR1 SGDLS and CDR2 YYNGEE. This CDR3 is built from 15 residues. V was clipped by 4 bases and J by 7 bases, with 15 bases between them. CDR3 sequence reads: CASSPSGTGNSPLHF. DNA of the CDR3: TGTGCCAGCAGCCCTTCCGGGACCGGCAATTCACCCCTCCACTTT.

V usage is TRBV6-1 and J usage is TRBJ2-2; D ambiguous. Between the trimmed V and J ends, which lost 0 bases and 5 bases, there was a span of 16 bases. CDR3 length: 17 residues. Germline values: CDR1 MNHNS, CDR2 SASEGT. CDR3 loop: CASSEARHHLGTGELFF. Written as DNA, the CDR3 is TGTGCCAGCAGTGAAGCGCGACACCACCTTGGGACCGGGGAGCTGTTTTTT.

This sequence joins TRBV15 and TRBJ2-1; D unresolved. The CDR3 runs 11 residues. Trimming removed 5 bases from V and 9 bases from J, with 8 bases in between. Germline CDR1 reads LNHNV; CDR2 reads YYDKDF (reference sequence). CDR3 protein: CATSVGTEQFF. The DNA of the CDR3 is TGTGCCACCAGCGTTGGTACTGAGCAGTTCTTC.

The chain joins TRBV9 to TRBJ1-4, with D uncertain. V was clipped by 3 bases and J by 4 bases, with 10 bases between them. CDR1 is SGDLS, CDR2 YYNGEE, per germline. The CDR3 has 14 amino acids. For the CDR3, the DNA is TGTGCCAGCAGCGGAATCAACAGTAATGAAAAACTGTTTTTT. It translates to CASSGINSNEKLFF.

The genes are TRBV28 and TRBJ2-1; possibly TRBD1 or TRBD2 for D (6 bases each). Germline lookup yields CDR1 MDHEN and CDR2 SYDVKM. The CDR3 length is 14 residues. Trimming took 7 bases from V and 8 from J, leaving 18 bases between them. CDR3 residues: CASTPSEGGDEQFF. CDR3 coding DNA: TGTGCCAGCACTCCTTCTGAGGGGGGCGATGAGCAGTTCTTC.

This sequence joins TRBV6-5 and TRBJ2-1; 13 nucleotides line up with TRBD2. In germline, CDR1 is MNHEY, CDR2 SVGAGI. The CDR3 has 16 residues. V lost 4 bases and J lost 5; bases outside the gene matches: 5. For the CDR3, the DNA is TGTGCCAGCAGTTTCCCCGGGACTAGCGGGGACAATGAGCAGTTCTTC. This translates into CASSFPGTSGDNEQFF.

The J gene is TRBJ2-7, the V gene TRBV4-1, with D perhaps assigned TRBD1 or TRBD2 (5 bases each). The germline V gene encodes CDR1 MGHRA and CDR2 YSYEKL. V was trimmed by 1 base and J by 2 bases, leaving 9 bases between them. The CDR3 sequence is 14 residues long. CDR3 sequence reads: CASSQVGVPYEQYF. CDR3 DNA sequence: TGCGCCAGCAGCCAAGTGGGGGTCCCCTACGAGCAGTACTTC.

V is TRBV28 and J is TRBJ1-2, with D possibly matching TRBD1 (5 bases). Germline CDR1 reads MDHEN; CDR2 reads SYDVKM. Trimming removed 4 bases at V and 3 bases at J, with 12 bases between. This CDR3 comprises 14 residues. This CDR3 is CASSSLDKDYGYTF. The CDR3 bases are TGTGCCAGCAGTTCGCTGGACAAGGACTATGGCTACACCTTC.

The V call is TRBV6-5, the J call TRBJ2-1; 7 nucleotides match TRBD2. The CDR3 covers 15 residues. V gave up 5 bases and J gave up 3 bases; unmatched junction bases: 7. Germline loops: CDR1 MNHEY, CDR2 SVGAGI. CDR3 coding DNA: TGTGCCAGCAGTGGGGGGACTACCCACTACAATGAGCAGTTCTTC. Translated, it gives CASSGGTTHYNEQFF.

The J gene is TRBJ1-4, the V gene TRBV27; TRBD1 is a possible D gene (5 bases). CDR3 length: 15 amino acids. Trimming removed 5 bases from V and 4 bases from J, with 14 bases in between. Germline-derived CDR1 and CDR2 are MNHEY and SMNVEV (reference sequence). This chain's CDR3 is CASSQTSGSNEKLFF. In nucleotides, the CDR3 is TGTGCCAGCAGTCAAACTTCAGGGAGTAATGAAAAACTGTTTTTT.

V gene TRBV27 combines with J gene TRBJ2-2; D unresolved. This CDR3 is 15 amino acids long. Trimming stripped 3 bases from V and 1 base from J, with 9 bases between. The germline V gene has CDR1 MNHEY and CDR2 SMNVEV (reference sequence). CDR3 amino acids: CASSLYALNTGELFF. CDR3 bases: TGTGCCAGCAGTTTGTATGCATTGAACACCGGGGAGCTGTTTTTT.

The chain is built from TRBV9 and TRBJ1-1; D is possibly TRBD1 (6 bases). Germline V gene lookup returns CDR1 SGDLS and CDR2 YYNGEE. V lost 4 bases, J lost 0 bases, and 13 bases lay in between. The CDR3 spans 15 residues. This CDR3 is CASSIKGDMNTEAFF. As DNA, the CDR3 is TGTGCCAGCAGCATAAAGGGGGATATGAACACTGAAGCTTTCTTT.

The J gene is TRBJ2-7, the V gene TRBV28; 9 nucleotides agree with TRBD2. The CDR3 contains 13 residues. Losses at the gene ends were 5 bases for V and 5 bases for J; bases not matched to a gene: 4. Germline CDR1 is MDHEN and CDR2 is SYDVKM. The CDR3 DNA follows: TGTGCCAGCAGTGTAGCGGGAGAAAACGAGCAGTACTTC. Protein: CASSVAGENEQYF. Combining the CDR3 with reference TRBV28 and TRBJ2-7 gives the whole variable domain DVKVTQSSRYLVKRTGEKVFLECVQDMDHENMFWYRQDPGLGLRLIYFSYDVKMKEKGDIPEGYSVSREKKERFSLILESASTNQTSMYLCASSVAGENEQYFGPGTRLTVT.

The V gene is TRBV6-1, the J gene TRBJ2-5, with TRBD2 as a possible D gene (5 bases). From germline, CDR1 is MNHNS and CDR2 SASEGT. V was pared by 6 bases and J by 5 bases, with 10 bases between. This CDR3 has 12 residues. CDR3 loop: CASRDPGETQYF. The CDR3 DNA follows: TGTGCCAGCAGGGACCCGGGGGAGACCCAGTACTTC.

This clone was recorded once. The chain carries TRBV5-5 and TRBJ1-5; D may be TRBD1 (5 bases). V dropped 4 bases and J dropped 10 bases, with 18 bases sitting between them. Germline V gene data show CDR1 as SGHKS and CDR2 as YYEKEE (reference sequence). This CDR3 region has 14 residues. The CDR3 nucleotides are TGTGCCAGCAGCCCCCTGGGGCAAGCTGACCCCCAGCATTTT. Its translation is CASSPLGQADPQHF.